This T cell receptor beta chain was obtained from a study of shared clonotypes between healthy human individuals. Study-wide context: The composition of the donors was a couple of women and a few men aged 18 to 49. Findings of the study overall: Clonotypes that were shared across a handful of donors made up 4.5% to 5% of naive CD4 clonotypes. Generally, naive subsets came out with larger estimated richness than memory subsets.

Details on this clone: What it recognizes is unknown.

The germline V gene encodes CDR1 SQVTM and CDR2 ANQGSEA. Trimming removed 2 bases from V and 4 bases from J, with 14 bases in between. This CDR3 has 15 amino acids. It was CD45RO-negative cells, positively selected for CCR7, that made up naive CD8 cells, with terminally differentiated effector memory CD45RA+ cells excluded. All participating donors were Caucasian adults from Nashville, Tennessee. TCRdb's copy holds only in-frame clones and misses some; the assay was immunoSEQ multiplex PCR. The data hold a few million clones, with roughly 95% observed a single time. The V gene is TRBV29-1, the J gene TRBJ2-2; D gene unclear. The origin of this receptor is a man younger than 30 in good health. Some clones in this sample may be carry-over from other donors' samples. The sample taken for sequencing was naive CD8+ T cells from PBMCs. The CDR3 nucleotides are TGCAGCGTTGAATTAGTAGTAGGTAGCACCGGGGAGCTGTTTTTT. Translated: CSVELVVGSTGELFF.